This TCR beta chain stems from a study of blood T cell repertoires in COVID-19. Trimming stripped 5 bases from V and 4 bases from J, with 13 bases between. Germline CDR1 is SGHRS and CDR2 is YFSETQ. The CDR3 spans 14 residues. Clones were read by immunoSEQ multiplex PCR, and TCRdb kept only the in-frame ones, dropping some. Seen here are around 78,000 clones, about 80% observed once, and the top ten hold 18%. The gene calls are TRBV5-1 and TRBJ2-1; D might be TRBD1 (6 bases). This TCR derives from a human donor in a cohort sampled during active COVID-19. The sequenced material came from peripheral blood. CDR3 coding DNA: TGCGCCAGCAGTTCGGTTGGACAGTACAATGAGCAGTTCTTC. Translating it yields CASSSVGQYNEQFF.